Listed here are 9 T cell receptor beta chains from one sample, sequenced in a study of T cells in Graves' hyperthyroidism and ophthalmopathy. Amplification of TCR beta CDR3 regions was performed using RNA transcripts as template. The study used the HTBI primer set for a first-round RT-PCR of the TCR CDR3. TCRdb called the multiplex PCR reads again in MiXCR, with one record for every CDR3 protein. The table includes about 500,000 distinct CDR3 sequences, more than 15% detected once. Sequenced: blood. The receptors shown here come from a young woman with Graves' ophthalmopathy.

This clonotype appeared a few times. The chain couples TRBV6-1 to TRBJ2-5, with D possibly matching TRBD1 (6 bases). CDR1 and CDR2 from the germline V gene are MNHNS and SASEGT. The CDR3 extends over 15 amino acids. Trimming removed 6 bases from V and 5 bases from J, with 19 bases in between. The CDR3 DNA sequence: TGTGCCAGCAGCGCCGGGACAAGCCCAAGGGAGACCCAGTACTTC. Translation: CASSAGTSPRETQYF.

At least ten counts were recorded for this clonotype. The V gene is TRBV7-3, the J gene TRBJ2-3; 8 bases agree with TRBD2. The CDR3 consists of 16 residues. The germline V gene has CDR1 SGHTA and CDR2 FQGTGA. With 4 bases clipped from V and 1 base from J, the junction kept 7 bases outside the gene matches. This chain's CDR3 is CASSSGLAGRTDTQYF. CDR3 DNA: TGTGCCAGCAGCTCTGGACTAGCAGGACGCACAGATACGCAGTATTTT.

This clonotype has a count of ten or more. The genes are TRBV2 and TRBJ1-6, with 8 bases that match TRBD1. Losses at the gene ends were 4 bases for V and 13 bases for J; bases not matched to a gene: 6. The CDR3 covers 13 residues. CDR1 SNHLY and CDR2 FYNNEI come from the germline V gene. CDR3 region: CASSADRDYPLHF. DNA for the CDR3: TGTGCCAGCAGTGCGGACAGGGATTACCCCCTCCACTTT.

This clonotype has a handful of counts. V gene TRBV6-5 combines with J gene TRBJ2-3, with 7 nucleotides matching TRBD2. Germline loops: CDR1 MNHEY, CDR2 SVGAGI. With 0 bases clipped from V and 12 bases from J, the junction kept 12 bases outside the gene matches. The CDR3 is 15 residues long. CDR3 bases: TGTGCCAGCAGTTACTCTTTCGGGACTAACAAGATCCAGTATTTT. Encoded protein: CASSYSFGTNKIQYF.

The genes are TRBV6-1 and TRBJ1-1; 9 nucleotides align to TRBD1. V dropped 5 bases and J dropped 5; count of bases not matched to a gene: 9. The germline gives CDR1 MNHNS, CDR2 SASEGT. The CDR3 has 15 amino acids. CDR3 coding DNA: TGTGCCAGCAGTCCGGACAGGGGAAGGGGAACTGAAGCTTTCTTT. Amino acid sequence: CASSPDRGRGTEAFF.

The chain carries TRBV7-9 and TRBJ2-3; 8 bases are shared with TRBD2. The V and J ends lost 4 bases and 5 bases, in that order; junction bases with no gene match: 11. This CDR3 contains 16 residues. From germline, CDR1 is SEHNR and CDR2 FQNEAQ (reference sequence). As DNA, the CDR3 is TGTGCCAGCAGCTCGCCGGCGGGGGCGGGGGGAGATACGCAGTATTTT. Translated, it gives CASSSPAGAGGDTQYF.

This clonotype occurred a few times. The chain links TRBV2 to TRBJ2-1; TRBD2 agrees at 15 bases. From germline, CDR1 is SNHLY and CDR2 FYNNEI. The trim removed 3 bases at V and 9 bases at J, leaving 6 bases unmatched. The CDR3 contains 16 residues. The CDR3 spells CASSDEGTSGRSEQFF. The CDR3 bases are TGTGCCAGCAGTGACGAGGGGACTAGCGGGAGGAGTGAGCAGTTCTTC.

The gene calls are TRBV12-2 and TRBJ1-1; the D call in the table, TRBD1, was not verified against the DNA. TRBV12-2 is classified as a pseudogene. The CDR3 is made up of 14 amino acids. The chain's CDR3 is CASRPGQGCTEAFF. The DNA for the CDR3 is TGTGCAAGTCGCCCGGGACAGGGGTGCACTGAAGCTTTCTTT.

This clonotype was detected ten times or more. The V and J genes are TRBV5-8 and TRBJ1-1, with D unclear. The CDR3 has 15 residues. The V gene lost 4 bases and the J gene lost 0 bases, with 13 bases spanning the gap. Germline V gene data show CDR1 as SGHTS and CDR2 as YDEGEE. CDR3 in amino acids: CASSLDMELNTEAFF. CDR3 bases: TGTGCCAGCAGCCTCGACATGGAACTGAACACTGAAGCTTTCTTT.